This T cell receptor (beta chain) originates from a study of blood T cells in healthy people across ages (dated by TCRdb to between 2014 and 2016). Study-wide context: Template switching captured roughly one uniquely barcoded TCR beta cDNA molecule per two T cells in model experiments. The study measured age-related changes in TCR beta repertoire diversity using deep sequencing normalized with unique cDNA molecular identifiers. The donors were divided into four age groups: young (average around 16 years), middle-aged (around 37), aged (around 67) and long-lived (approximately 74). Two additional independent replicas of 1 million unique cDNA reads from the same blood draw were analyzed for two donors (one aged 18 to 29 and one aged 80 or older).

Donors were 30 to 45 systemically healthy Caucasian individuals from Russia aged roughly 6 to 95 years. Each donor gave about 9.8 milliliters of peripheral blood, drawn into EDTA-treated Vacutainer tubes. Ficoll-Paque density-gradient centrifugation was used to isolate PBMCs, with at least 7 million obtained per sample. Trizol reagent was used to extract total RNA from the PBMCs, yielding at least 5.5 micrograms per sample. The percentages of naive CD45RAhigh/CD27high T cells were determined by flow cytometry on a PBMC aliquot from every donor. The CDR3, cysteine through phenylalanine, is 15 amino acids long. Of all the DNA, just the CDR3 is kept, 45 bases in frame from base 1. As encoded in the germline V gene, CDR1 is MNHEY while CDR2 is SVGAGI. Receptor libraries were prepared by 5' RACE. Sequenced using an Illumina HiSeq 2500. The second PCR ran for about 7 to 11 cycles and used a J-beta primer mix along with a sample-barcoded 5' primer. A unique molecular identifier was introduced onto each TCR beta cDNA molecule by a template-switch 5' adaptor carrying 12 random nucleotides. Each sample yielded at least 3 million CDR3-containing paired-end reads. All of the RNA was converted into first-strand cDNA using the Mint cDNA synthesis kit, with a TRBC-specific oligonucleotide serving as the primer. After uracil-DNA glycosylase treatment, a first 18-cycle PCR used universal primers M1SS and BC2_uni_R on all cDNA. Under the source paper's analysis protocol: For normalization, 1 million high-quality reads were randomly selected from each sample, with every read carrying a distinct molecular identifier. Reads with shared molecular identifiers were discarded instead of being binned into consensus sequences. MiTCR, with a Q25 quality threshold and the strictest error-elimination algorithm, was used for CDR3 identification, clonotype clustering and error correction. A nonparametric unseen species model with Euler transformation was used to estimate lower-bound total TCR beta diversity. TCRdb redid the processing of the public reads, applying fastp at Q25 and MiXCR, and retained in-frame beta chains. Each entry merges the rows of one CDR3 protein and shows their most common DNA and genes. Here the V and J calls rest on TCRdb's processing, not on the authors' analysis. The sample table contains 600,000 to 1,000,000 distinct CDR3 sequences; only one count was recorded for 20% to 25% of them. The ten largest make up approximately 3.7% of the sample.

On the study overall, not on this receptor specifically: As age increased, observed TCR beta diversity per million T cells dropped in a roughly linear way, and a significant reduction was already evident by age 40. Since profiling was done on bulk unsorted PBMCs, naive and antigen-experienced compartments could not be conclusively compared. Total diversity estimates from one million sequenced T cells were considered lower bounds and underestimates. Compared with the aged group, the long-lived group had more naive CD4+ T cells, fewer expanded clones and increased TCR diversity, suggesting age selection. Observed TCR beta diversity correlated strongly with the percentage of naive T cells measured by flow cytometry. The CMV infection status of donors was not known, potentially confounding age-related changes in expanded clonotypes.

With respect to this clonotype: Its antigen remains undetermined. At one end, the junction sequence differs from germline, possibly due to a read error.

The same sample was also used in a study of T cells of mothers and their children. As the second publication notes: Donors were nine systemically healthy Caucasian individuals: three mothers and their six children. cDNA synthesis used all of the extracted RNA, with around 1.6 ug of RNA in each 15 ul reaction. In the second PCR, the M1S primer introduced both the sample barcodes and 2-4 random nucleotides. More than 8 million TCR beta CDR3 reads were obtained from each mother, and roughly 3 million reads were obtained from each child. Thymic selection similarly shapes TCR recombination output in related and unrelated pairs, with minor effect from inherited differences. Related mother-child pairs always showed normalized repertoire overlap that was slightly higher than in unrelated mother-child pairs, though the difference was never significant. No persistent microchimeric T cell clones were found, with a detection sensitivity of approximately 100 clones per million clonotypes. To look for features that set related mother-child pairs apart from unrelated individuals, the researchers ran deep NGS to compare the TCR beta repertoires of mothers and children. The mean age was roughly 40 +/- 4 years for the mothers and approximately 11 +/- 4 years for the children. Libraries were sequenced on Illumina HiSeq 2000 with 100+100 nt paired-end reads after adapter ligation with NEBNext reagents. Mother and child libraries were prepared a month apart and sequenced in separate runs to prevent cross-contamination. Between roughly 500,000 and 2,300,000 distinct TCR beta clonotypes were identified per donor. Naive TCR beta clonotypes were estimated from low-frequency clonotypes matched to each donor's FACS-determined naive share, without sorting.

The rearrangement combines TRBV6-5 with TRBJ1-1; 6 matching bases give a weak D call of TRBD1. The sample was blood. The sequence was obtained from a boy between 10 and 17 years old in good health. The CDR3 reads CASSARPGADTEAFF. At the DNA level, the sequence is TGTGCCAGCAGCGCCCGCCCAGGGGCGGACACTGAGGCTTTCTTT.